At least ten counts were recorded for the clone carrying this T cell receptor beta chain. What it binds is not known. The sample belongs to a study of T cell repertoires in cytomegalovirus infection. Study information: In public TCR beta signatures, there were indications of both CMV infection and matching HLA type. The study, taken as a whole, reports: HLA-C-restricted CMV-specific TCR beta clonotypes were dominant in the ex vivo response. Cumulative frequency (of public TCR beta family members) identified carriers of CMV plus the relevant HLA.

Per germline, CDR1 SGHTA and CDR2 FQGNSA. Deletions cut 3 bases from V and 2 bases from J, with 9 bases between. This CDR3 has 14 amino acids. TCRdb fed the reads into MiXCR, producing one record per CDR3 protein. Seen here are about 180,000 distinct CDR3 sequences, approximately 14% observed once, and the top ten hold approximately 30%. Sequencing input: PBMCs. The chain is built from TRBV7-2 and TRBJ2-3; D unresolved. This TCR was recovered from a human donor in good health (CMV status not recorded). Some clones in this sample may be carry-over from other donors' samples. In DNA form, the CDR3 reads TGTGCCAGCAGCTTCGACTCCTACACAGATACGCAGTATTTT. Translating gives CASSFDSYTDTQYF.